The clone carrying this TCR beta chain was seen a handful of times. The antigen is unknown. This specimen comes from a study of T cells after yellow fever vaccination. MiXCR, run by TCRdb on the 5' RACE reads, gives a single entry per CDR3 protein. The sample comprises almost 600,000 distinct CDR3 sequences, roughly 13% of which are singletons, and roughly 13% rests with the top ten. Study-level points and caveats: Post-booster repertoires contained most primary-vaccination clones again (roughly 96% CD4, around 88% CD8).

Germline CDR1 is DFQATT and CDR2 is SNEGSKA (reference sequence). The CDR3 extends over 14 amino acids. Trimming shortened V by 3 bases and J by 4 bases, and 16 bases separated the two germline ends. This material consisted of PBMCs, taken on the day of the yellow fever booster vaccination. The chain joins TRBV20-1 to TRBJ2-7; D unclear. This receptor was taken from a man younger than 40 who received the YFV17D yellow fever vaccine. The CDR3 region is CSASGRSAVYEQYF. CDR3 nucleotides: TGCAGTGCTAGTGGCCGGAGTGCCGTTTACGAGCAGTACTTC.